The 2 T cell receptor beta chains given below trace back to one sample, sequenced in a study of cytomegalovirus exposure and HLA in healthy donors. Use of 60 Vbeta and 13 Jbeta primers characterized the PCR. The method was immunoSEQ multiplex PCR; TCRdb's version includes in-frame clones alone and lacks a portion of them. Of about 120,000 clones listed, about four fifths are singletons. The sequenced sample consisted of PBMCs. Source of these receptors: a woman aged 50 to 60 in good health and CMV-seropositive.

The DNA of the CDR3 is TGTGCCAGCAGCTCGACTAGTTACGAGACCCAGTACTTC. This translates into CASSSTSYETQYF. J is TRBJ2-5 and V is TRBV7-2, with a weak D call TRBD2 (6 bases). CDR3 size: 13 residues. V lost 4 bases and J lost 5, with 11 bases in between. Germline CDR1 SGHTA, CDR2 FQGNSA.

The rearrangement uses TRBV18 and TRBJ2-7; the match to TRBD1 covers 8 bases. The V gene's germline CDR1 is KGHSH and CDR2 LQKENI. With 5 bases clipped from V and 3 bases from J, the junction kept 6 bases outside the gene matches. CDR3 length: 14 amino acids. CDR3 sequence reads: CASSSETGVYEQYF. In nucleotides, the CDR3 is TGTGCCAGCTCATCCGAGACAGGGGTCTACGAGCAGTACTTC.